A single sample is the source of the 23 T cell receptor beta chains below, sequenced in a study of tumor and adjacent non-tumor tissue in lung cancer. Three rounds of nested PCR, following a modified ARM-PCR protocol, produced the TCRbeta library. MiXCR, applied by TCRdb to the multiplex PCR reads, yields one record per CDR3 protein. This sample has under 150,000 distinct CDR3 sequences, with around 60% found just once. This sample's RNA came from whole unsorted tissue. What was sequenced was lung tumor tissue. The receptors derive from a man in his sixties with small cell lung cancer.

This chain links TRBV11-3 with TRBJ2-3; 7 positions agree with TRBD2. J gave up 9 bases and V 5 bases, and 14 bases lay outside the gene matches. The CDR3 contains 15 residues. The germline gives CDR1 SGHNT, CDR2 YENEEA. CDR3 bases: TGTGCCAGCAGCCCCTCAGCGGGAAGCATAGACACGCAGTATTTT. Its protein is CASSPSAGSIDTQYF. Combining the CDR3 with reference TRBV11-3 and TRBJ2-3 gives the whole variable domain EAGVVQSPRYKIIEKKQPVAFWCNPISGHNTLYWYLQNLGQGPELLIRYENEEAVDDSQLPKDRFSAERLKGVDSTLKIQPAELGDSAVYLCASSPSAGSIDTQYFGPGTRLTVL.

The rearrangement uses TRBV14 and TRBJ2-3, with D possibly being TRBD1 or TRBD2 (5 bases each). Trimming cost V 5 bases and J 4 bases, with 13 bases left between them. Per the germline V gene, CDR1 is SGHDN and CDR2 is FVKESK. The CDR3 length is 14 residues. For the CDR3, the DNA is TGTGCCAGCAGCACTGGGACGGCGGCAGATACGCAGTATTTT. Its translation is CASSTGTAADTQYF. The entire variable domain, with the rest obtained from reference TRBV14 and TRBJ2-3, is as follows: EAGVTQFPSHSVIEKGQTVTLRCDPISGHDNLYWYRRVMGKEIKFLLHFVKESKQDESGMPNNRFLAERTGGTYSTLKVQPAELEDSGVYFCASSTGTAADTQYFGPGTRLTVL.

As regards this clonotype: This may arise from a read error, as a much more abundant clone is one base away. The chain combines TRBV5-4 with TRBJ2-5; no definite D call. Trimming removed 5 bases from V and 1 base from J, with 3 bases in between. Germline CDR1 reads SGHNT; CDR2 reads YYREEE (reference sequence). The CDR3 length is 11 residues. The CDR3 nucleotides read TGTGCCAGCAGGGCCCAAGAGACCCAGTACTTC. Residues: CASRAQETQYF.

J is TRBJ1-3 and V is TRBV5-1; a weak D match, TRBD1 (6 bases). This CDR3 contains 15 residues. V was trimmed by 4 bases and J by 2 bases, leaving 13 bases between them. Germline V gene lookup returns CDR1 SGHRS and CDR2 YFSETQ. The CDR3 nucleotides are TGCGCCAGCAGCCGGGGACAACCGGCTGGAAACACCATATATTTT. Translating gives CASSRGQPAGNTIYF.

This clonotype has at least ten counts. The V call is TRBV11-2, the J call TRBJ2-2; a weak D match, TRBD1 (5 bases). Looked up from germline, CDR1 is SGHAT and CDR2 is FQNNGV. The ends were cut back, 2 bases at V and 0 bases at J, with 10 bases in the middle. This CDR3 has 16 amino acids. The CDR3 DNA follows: TGTGCCAGCAGCTTAAGGGCAGGGTCGAACACCGGGGAGCTGTTTTTT. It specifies CASSLRAGSNTGELFF.

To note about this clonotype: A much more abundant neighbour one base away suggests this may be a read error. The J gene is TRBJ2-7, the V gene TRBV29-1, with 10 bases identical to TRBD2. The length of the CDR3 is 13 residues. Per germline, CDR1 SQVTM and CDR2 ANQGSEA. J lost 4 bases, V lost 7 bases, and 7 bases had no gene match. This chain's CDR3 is CSASSGSGYEQYF. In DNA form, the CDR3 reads TGCAGCGCGTCTAGCGGGAGTGGTTACGAGCAGTACTTC.

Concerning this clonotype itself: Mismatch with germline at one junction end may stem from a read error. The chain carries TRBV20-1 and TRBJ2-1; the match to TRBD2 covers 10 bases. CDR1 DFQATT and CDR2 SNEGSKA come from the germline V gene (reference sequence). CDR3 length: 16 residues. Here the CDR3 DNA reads TGCAGTTCTAGATGGGAGGGGCTAGCGGGAGTGGGTGAGCAGTTCTTC. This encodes CSSRWEGLAGVGEQFF.

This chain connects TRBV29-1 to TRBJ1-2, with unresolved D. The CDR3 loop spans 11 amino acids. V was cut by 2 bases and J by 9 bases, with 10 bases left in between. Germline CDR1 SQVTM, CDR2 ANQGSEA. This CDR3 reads CSVEYEYCYTF. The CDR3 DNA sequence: TGCAGCGTTGAATACGAGTATTGCTACACCTTC.

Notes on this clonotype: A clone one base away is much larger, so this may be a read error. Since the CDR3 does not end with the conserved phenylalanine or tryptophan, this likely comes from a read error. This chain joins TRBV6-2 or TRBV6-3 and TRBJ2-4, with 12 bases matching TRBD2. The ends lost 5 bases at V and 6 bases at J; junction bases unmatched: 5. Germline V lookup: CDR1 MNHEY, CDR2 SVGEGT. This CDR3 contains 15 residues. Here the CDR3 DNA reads TGTGCCAGCAGTCGACTAGCGGGAGACAGAAACATTCAGTACCTC. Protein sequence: CASSRLAGDRNIQYL.

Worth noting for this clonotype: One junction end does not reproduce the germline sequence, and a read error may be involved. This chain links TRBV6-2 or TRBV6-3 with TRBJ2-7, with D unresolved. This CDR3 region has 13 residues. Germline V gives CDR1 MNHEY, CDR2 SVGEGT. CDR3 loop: CASNGESSYEQYF. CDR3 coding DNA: TGTGCAAGCAACGGCGAGAGTTCATACGAGCAGTACTTC.

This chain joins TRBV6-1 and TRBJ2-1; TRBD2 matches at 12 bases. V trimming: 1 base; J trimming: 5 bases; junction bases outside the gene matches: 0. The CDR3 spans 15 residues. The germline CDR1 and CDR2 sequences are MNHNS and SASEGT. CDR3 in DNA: TGTGCCAGCAGTGAAGGGACTAGCGGGGACAATGAGCAGTTCTTC. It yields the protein CASSEGTSGDNEQFF.

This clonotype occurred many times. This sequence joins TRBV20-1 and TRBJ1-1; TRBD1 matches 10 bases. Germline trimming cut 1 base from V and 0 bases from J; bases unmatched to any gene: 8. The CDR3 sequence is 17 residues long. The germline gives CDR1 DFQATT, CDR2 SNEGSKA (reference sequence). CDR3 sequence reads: CSARGGTGDALNTEAFF. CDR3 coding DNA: TGCAGTGCTAGAGGGGGGACAGGGGACGCCCTGAACACTGAAGCTTTCTTT.

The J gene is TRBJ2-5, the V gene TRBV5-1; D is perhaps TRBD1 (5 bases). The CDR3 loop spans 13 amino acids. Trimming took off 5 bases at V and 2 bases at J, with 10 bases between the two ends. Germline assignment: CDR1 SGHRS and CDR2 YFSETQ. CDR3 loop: CASSLDRQETQYF. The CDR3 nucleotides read TGCGCCAGCAGTCTCGACAGACAAGAGACCCAGTACTTC.

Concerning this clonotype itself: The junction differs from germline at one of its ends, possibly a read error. The CDR3 nucleotides are TGTGCCAGCAGCTTCACTCCGGGGTACACTGAGGCTTTCTTT. This encodes CASSFTPGYTEAFF. This chain links TRBV11-3 with TRBJ1-1; D not resolved. There are 14 residues in the CDR3. CDR1 is SGHNT, CDR2 YENEEA, per germline.

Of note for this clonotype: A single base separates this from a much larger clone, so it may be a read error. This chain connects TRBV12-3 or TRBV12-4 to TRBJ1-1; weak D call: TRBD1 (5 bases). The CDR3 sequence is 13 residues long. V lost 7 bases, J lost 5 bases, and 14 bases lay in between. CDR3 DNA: TGTGCCAGCATTCGGAGGGGTATTACTGAAGCTTTCTTT. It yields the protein CASIRRGITEAFF.

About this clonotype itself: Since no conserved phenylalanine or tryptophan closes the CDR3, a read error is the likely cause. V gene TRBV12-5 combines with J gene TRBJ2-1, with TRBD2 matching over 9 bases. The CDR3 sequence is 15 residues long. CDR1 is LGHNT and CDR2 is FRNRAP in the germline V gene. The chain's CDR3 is CASGPVAGAYNEQFI. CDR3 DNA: TGTGCTAGTGGTCCGGTAGCGGGAGCCTACAACGAGCAGTTCATC.

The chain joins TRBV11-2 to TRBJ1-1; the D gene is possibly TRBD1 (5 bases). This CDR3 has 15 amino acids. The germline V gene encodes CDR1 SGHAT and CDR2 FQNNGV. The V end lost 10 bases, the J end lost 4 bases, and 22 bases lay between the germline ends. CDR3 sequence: CANRLVTGGGTEAFF. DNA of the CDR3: TGTGCCAACCGCTTAGTGACCGGGGGTGGCACTGAAGCTTTCTTT.

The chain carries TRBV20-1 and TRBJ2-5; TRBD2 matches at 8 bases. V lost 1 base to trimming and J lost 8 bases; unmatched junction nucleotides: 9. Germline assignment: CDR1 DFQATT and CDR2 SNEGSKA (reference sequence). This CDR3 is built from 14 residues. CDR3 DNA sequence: TGCAGTGCTAGAGCAAGCGGGAGCGGTGGAACCCAGTACTTC. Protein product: CSARASGSGGTQYF.

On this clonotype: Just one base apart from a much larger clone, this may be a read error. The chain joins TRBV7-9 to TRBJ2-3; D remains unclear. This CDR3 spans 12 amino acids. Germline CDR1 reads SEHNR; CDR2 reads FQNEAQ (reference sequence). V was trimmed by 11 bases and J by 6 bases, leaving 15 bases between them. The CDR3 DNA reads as TGTGCCGTCCCGAAGGCACCCGATACGCAGTATTTT. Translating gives CAVPKAPDTQYF.

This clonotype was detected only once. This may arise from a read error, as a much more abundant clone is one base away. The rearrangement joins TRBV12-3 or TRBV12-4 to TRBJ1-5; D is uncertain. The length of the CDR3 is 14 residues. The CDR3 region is CASSFGGSNQAQHF. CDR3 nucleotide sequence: TGTGCCAGCAGTTTCGGAGGGAGCAATCAGGCCCAGCATTTT.

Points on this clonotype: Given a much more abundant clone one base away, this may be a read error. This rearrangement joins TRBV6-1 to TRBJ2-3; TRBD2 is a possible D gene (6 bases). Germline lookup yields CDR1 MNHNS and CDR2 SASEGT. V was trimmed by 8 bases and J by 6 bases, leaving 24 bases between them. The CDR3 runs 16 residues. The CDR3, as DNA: TGTGCCAGCGGGCGGGGCGGTTTGACGGGAGCGGATACGCAGTATTTT. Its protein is CASGRGGLTGADTQYF.

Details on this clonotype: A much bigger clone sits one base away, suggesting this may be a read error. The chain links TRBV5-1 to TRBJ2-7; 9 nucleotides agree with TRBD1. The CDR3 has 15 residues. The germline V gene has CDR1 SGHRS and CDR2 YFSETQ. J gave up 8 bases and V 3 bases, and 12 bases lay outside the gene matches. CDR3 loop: CASSSGRTGGGQQYF. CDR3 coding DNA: TGCGCCAGCAGCTCGGGACGAACAGGGGGCGGCCAGCAGTACTTC.

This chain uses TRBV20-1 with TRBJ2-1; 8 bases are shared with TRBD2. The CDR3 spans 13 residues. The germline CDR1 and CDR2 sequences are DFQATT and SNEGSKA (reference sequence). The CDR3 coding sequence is TGCAGACCCAGCGGGAGAGCGGGGAATGAGCAGTTCTTC. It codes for CRPSGRAGNEQFF.